This T cell receptor (beta chain) came from a study of liver allograft versus peripheral blood T cells. As for the study in general: Intrahepatic T cell receptor repertoires from transplanted livers were compared against repertoires in recipients' peripheral blood.

The CDR3 runs 14 residues. Germline CDR1 LNHDA, CDR2 SQIVND (reference sequence). The germline V and J ends were trimmed by 4 bases and 5 bases, with 12 bases remaining between them. TCRdb analysed the reads with MiXCR anew, one entry per CDR3 protein. Here the sample spans approximately 7,600 distinct CDR3 sequences, approximately 17% being singletons. Within the sample, this clonotype is medium-sized. Its matching antigen is unknown. Study findings and constraints: Inside liver allografts, T cell receptor repertoires reportedly diverged from the repertoires found in peripheral blood.

The gene calls are TRBV19 and TRBJ1-3; D is possibly TRBD1 (6 bases). This receptor was taken from a human patient who had a liver transplant. Part of the T cells may come from the graft donor. The CDR3 loop is CASSTGQTRNTIYF. In DNA, the CDR3 is TGTGCCAGTAGTACCGGACAGACACGAAACACCATATATTTT.